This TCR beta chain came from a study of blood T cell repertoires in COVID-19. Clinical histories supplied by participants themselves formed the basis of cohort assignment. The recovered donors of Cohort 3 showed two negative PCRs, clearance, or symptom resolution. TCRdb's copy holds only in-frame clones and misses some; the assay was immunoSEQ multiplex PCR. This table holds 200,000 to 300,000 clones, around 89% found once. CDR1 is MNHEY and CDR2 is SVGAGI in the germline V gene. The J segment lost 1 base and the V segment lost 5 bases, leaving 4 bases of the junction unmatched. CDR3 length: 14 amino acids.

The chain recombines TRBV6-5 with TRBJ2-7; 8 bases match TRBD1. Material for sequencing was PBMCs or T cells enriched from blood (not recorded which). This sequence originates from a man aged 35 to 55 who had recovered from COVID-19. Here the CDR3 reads CASSPGQVSYEQYF. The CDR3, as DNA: TGTGCCAGCAGTCCGGGACAGGTTTCCTACGAGCAGTACTTC.